This T cell receptor beta chain was profiled in a study of patients and donors after allogeneic stem cell transplantation. The V gene's germline CDR1 is DFQATT and CDR2 SNEGSKA (reference sequence). V lost 0 bases and J 1 base, leaving 12 bases between the germline ends. This CDR3 has 15 residues. This clonotype showed up just a few times. TCRdb reprocessed the RT-PCR reads via MiXCR and lists one record per CDR3 protein. Altogether around 170,000 distinct CDR3 sequences are present, nearly 25% being singletons, with the ten largest covering roughly a quarter. The chain has TRBV20-1 and TRBJ1-1; no firm D call. The sample was blood, either unsorted or a sorted T cell fraction (not recorded which). This TCR derives from a human donor who was either an allogeneic HSCT recipient or a stem cell or donor lymphocyte infusion donor (not recorded which). It is not recorded whose cells these are; they may come from a transplant donor. This chain's CDR3 is CSARDPKGRNTEAFF. In DNA form, the CDR3 reads TGCAGTGCTAGAGATCCGAAAGGAAGGAACACTGAAGCTTTCTTT.